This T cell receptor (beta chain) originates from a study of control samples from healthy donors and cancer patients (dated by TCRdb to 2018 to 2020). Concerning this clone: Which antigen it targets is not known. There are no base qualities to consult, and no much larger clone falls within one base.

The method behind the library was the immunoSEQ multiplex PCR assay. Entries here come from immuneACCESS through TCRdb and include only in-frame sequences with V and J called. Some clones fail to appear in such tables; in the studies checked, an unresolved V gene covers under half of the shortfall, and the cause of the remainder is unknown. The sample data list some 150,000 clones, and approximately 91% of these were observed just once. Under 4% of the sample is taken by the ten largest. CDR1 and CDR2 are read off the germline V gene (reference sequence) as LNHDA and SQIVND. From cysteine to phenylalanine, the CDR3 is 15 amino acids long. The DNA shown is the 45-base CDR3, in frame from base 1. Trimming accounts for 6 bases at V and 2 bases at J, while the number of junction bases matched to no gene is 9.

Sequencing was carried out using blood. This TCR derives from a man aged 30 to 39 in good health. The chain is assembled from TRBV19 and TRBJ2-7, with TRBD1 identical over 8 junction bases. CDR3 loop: CASSSGTGETYEQYF. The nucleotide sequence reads TGTGCCAGTAGCTCCGGGACAGGCGAAACCTACGAGCAGTACTTC.